A single sample gave rise to the 23 T cell receptor beta chains below, sequenced in a study of T cells in localized non-small cell lung cancer. Profiling relied on immunoSEQ multiplex PCR, and the TCRdb table lists in-frame clones only, not all of them. The repertoire holds thousands of clones, with roughly 29% as singletons. Sequences were derived from lung tumor tissue, sampled before any cancer treatment. These receptor sequences come from a male donor aged 60 or over with stage II squamous cell lung carcinoma.

V usage is TRBV30 and J usage is TRBJ2-7; possibly TRBD1 or TRBD2 for D (5 bases each). The germline V and J ends were trimmed by 3 bases and 6 bases, with 18 bases remaining between them. Germline assignment: CDR1 GTSNPN and CDR2 SVGIG (reference sequence). The CDR3 has 14 amino acids. The CDR3 sequence: CAWSGTAMLSEQYF. DNA of the CDR3: TGTGCCTGGAGCGGGACGGCCATGCTCTCCGAGCAGTACTTC.

In this sample, this clone turned up a few times. The gene calls are TRBV6-4 and TRBJ2-7; 7 bases are a match to TRBD2. The ends lost 5 bases at V and 3 bases at J; junction bases unmatched: 4. Germline CDR1 is MRHNA and CDR2 is SNTAGT. This CDR3 is 13 amino acids long. Here the CDR3 DNA reads TGTGCCAGCAGTCTCGGGGGGAACTACGAGCAGTACTTC. Its protein product is CASSLGGNYEQYF.

V usage is TRBV18 and J usage is TRBJ2-3; D gene uncertain. Germline lookup yields CDR1 KGHSH and CDR2 LQKENI. V was clipped by 9 bases and J by 0 bases, with 10 bases between them. The length of the CDR3 is 13 residues. The CDR3 region has the DNA TGTGCCAGTTTTTACACTAGCACAGATACGCAGTATTTT. It specifies CASFYTSTDTQYF.

This clone has a handful of counts. The V gene is TRBV11-3, the J gene TRBJ2-7; 7 nucleotides match TRBD1. The CDR3 is 14 amino acids. CDR1 is SGHNT, CDR2 YENEEA, per germline. V trimming: 6 bases; J trimming: 5 bases; junction bases outside the gene matches: 10. Here the CDR3 DNA reads TGTGCCAGCAGAGGACAGGCCTCCTGGGACGAGCAGTACTTC. Its protein product is CASRGQASWDEQYF.

This clone was counted only a few times. J is TRBJ1-2 and V is TRBV28; TRBD1 aligns across 7 bases. V shed 5 bases, J shed 5 bases, and the junction held 11 bases outside the gene matches. Per germline, CDR1 MDHEN and CDR2 SYDVKM. CDR3 length equals 15 residues. CDR3 sequence (DNA): TGTGCCAGCAGTCCATACCGACAGGGCCTGTATGGCTACACCTTC. Translation gives CASSPYRQGLYGYTF.

There are a few counts of this clone. The chain uses TRBV6-8 and TRBJ1-1; 7 nucleotides align to TRBD1. Germline V lookup: CDR1 MNHGY, CDR2 SAAAGT. The V gene end was trimmed by 10 bases and the J gene end by 5 bases; junction bases not matched to a gene: 16. There are 15 residues in the CDR3. The CDR3 here is CAIRVTGEVGTEAFF. The CDR3 coding sequence is TGTGCCATCAGAGTTACAGGGGAGGTTGGTACTGAAGCTTTCTTT.

This clone is labeled as medium-sized. This rearrangement joins TRBV5-1 to TRBJ2-7; 11 bases match TRBD2. Germline-derived CDR1 and CDR2 are SGHRS and YFSETQ. After removal of 0 bases from V and 3 bases from J, the junction contained 2 bases not matched to a gene. The CDR3 runs to 15 residues. The CDR3 reads CASSLGLAGLYEQYF. Here the CDR3 DNA reads TGCGCCAGCAGCTTGGGACTAGCGGGGCTCTACGAGCAGTACTTC.

On this clone itself: This likely traces to a read error, being one base from a far larger clone. CDR3 loop: CASSEARLAANTGELFF. CDR3 DNA: TGCGCCAGCAGTGAAGCGCGGCTAGCGGCGAACACCGGGGAGCTGTTTTTT. V usage is TRBV6-4 and J usage is TRBJ2-2, with 7 nucleotides matching TRBD2. CDR1 and CDR2 (germline): MRHNA, SNTAGT. The CDR3 extends over 17 amino acids.

This clone was seen just once. The CDR3 here is CASSLGGQPSTDTQYF. For the CDR3, the DNA is TGCGCCAGCAGCTTGGGGGGGCAGCCGAGCACAGATACGCAGTATTTT. V is TRBV5-1 and J is TRBJ2-3; possibly TRBD1 for D (6 bases). Germline V gene data show CDR1 as SGHRS and CDR2 as YFSETQ. The CDR3 has 16 amino acids. Trimming shortened V by 0 bases and J by 0 bases, and 11 bases separated the two germline ends. Based on the CDR3 plus reference TRBV5-1 and TRBJ2-3, the full variable domain is KAGVTQTPRYLIKTRGQQVTLSCSPISGHRSVSWYQQTPGQGLQFLFEYFSETQRNKGNFPGRFSGRQFSNSRSEMNVSTLELGDSALYLCASSLGGQPSTDTQYFGPGTRLTVL.

This clone counts as medium-sized. At the DNA level, this CDR3 is encoded by other sequences in the same sample as well. This chain joins TRBV18 and TRBJ1-1, with D maybe TRBD1 (6 bases). Germline V gene data show CDR1 as KGHSH and CDR2 as LQKENI. CDR3 length: 12 residues. V was shortened by 4 bases and J by 5 bases, with 8 bases between the two germline ends. CDR3 DNA: TGTGCCAGCTCACAGGGGGAAACTGAAGCTTTCTTT. This translates into CASSQGETEAFF.

The chain combines TRBV7-6 with TRBJ2-3; D not certain. Trimming pared 5 bases from V and 0 bases from J, leaving 12 bases between. The CDR3 is 15 residues long. Germline values: CDR1 SGHVS, CDR2 FNYEAQ. The CDR3 is CASSTPRISTDTQYF. The CDR3 DNA is TGTGCCAGCAGCACCCCGCGTATCAGCACAGATACGCAGTATTTT.

This chain links TRBV5-1 with TRBJ1-1, with 7 bases matching TRBD1. In germline, CDR1 is SGHRS, CDR2 YFSETQ. Trimming removed 1 base from V and 0 bases from J; junction bases left unmatched: 6. The length of the CDR3 is 16 residues. The chain's CDR3 is CASSLINRGMNTEAFF. CDR3 DNA: TGCGCCAGCAGCTTGATAAACAGGGGAATGAACACTGAAGCTTTCTTT.

In this sample, this clone is large. This rearrangement joins TRBV16 to TRBJ1-2; D gene uncertain. This CDR3 is 17 amino acids long. V was shortened by 0 bases and J by 0 bases, with 14 bases between the two germline ends. Germline CDR1 is KGHSY and CDR2 is FQNENV. The CDR3 DNA sequence: TGTGCCAGCAGCCAATCGGTATTCGACTTCGCTAACTATGGCTACACCTTC. Translation gives CASSQSVFDFANYGYTF.

This clone was seen more than once but under ten times. The rearrangement links TRBV10-1 to TRBJ1-4; tentatively, D is TRBD1 (5 bases). The CDR3 contains 13 residues. Per the germline V gene, CDR1 is WNHNN and CDR2 is SYGVQD (reference sequence). Trimming shortened V by 10 bases and J by 5 bases, and 14 bases separated the two germline ends. CDR3 sequence reads: CATQGRDNEKLFF. CDR3 DNA sequence: TGCGCCACCCAGGGAAGGGACAATGAAAAACTGTTTTTT.

This clone was counted a few times. This sequence joins TRBV23-1 and TRBJ2-7; D remains ambiguous. Being an ORF, TRBV23-1 has a function that is uncertain. The CDR3 sequence is 13 residues long. V was pared by 6 bases and J by 0 bases, with 9 bases between. CDR3 loop: CASSLDPSYEQYF. DNA of the CDR3: TGCGCCAGCAGCTTGGACCCCTCCTACGAGCAGTACTTC.

The chain combines TRBV19 with TRBJ1-5; 9 bases match TRBD1. Germline CDR1 LNHDA, CDR2 SQIVND (reference sequence). This CDR3 spans 14 amino acids. J was trimmed by 6 bases and V by 7 bases; bases with no gene match: 7. CDR3 in DNA: TGTGCCAGTACTGGGACAGGGCCGATTCAGCCCCAGCATTTT. Protein: CASTGTGPIQPQHF. The complete variable domain, with remaining parts taken from reference TRBV19 and TRBJ1-5, reads DGGITQSPKYLFRKEGQNVTLSCEQNLNHDAMYWYRQDPGQGLRLIYYSQIVNDFQKGDIAEGYSVSREKKESFPLTVTSAQKNPTAFYLCASTGTGPIQPQHFGDGTRLSIL.

This clone was seen a few times. V is TRBV6-8 and J is TRBJ1-2; 7 nucleotides line up with TRBD1. With 5 bases clipped from V and 2 bases from J, the junction kept 8 bases outside the gene matches. Germline assignment: CDR1 MNHGY and CDR2 SAAAGT. The CDR3 has 15 amino acids. In nucleotides, the CDR3 is TGTGCCAGCAGTGAGACAGGGTCAAAGAACTATGGCTACACCTTC. Protein product: CASSETGSKNYGYTF.

Sample share makes this clone medium-sized (0.01 to 0.1%). The chain carries TRBV28 and TRBJ2-5; 13 bases are shared with TRBD2. V lost 5 bases and J lost 5; bases outside the gene matches: 8. The CDR3 loop spans 16 amino acids. Germline V gene sequence: CDR1 MDHEN, CDR2 SYDVKM. The CDR3 region is CASSRRTSGSLETQYF. As DNA, the CDR3 is TGTGCCAGCAGTCGACGGACTAGCGGGAGTTTGGAGACCCAGTACTTC.

This clone was detected a few times. The chain couples TRBV7-6 to TRBJ1-1; TRBD1 might be the D (5 bases). The ends were cut back, 6 bases at V and 5 bases at J, with 25 bases in the middle. The CDR3 contains 17 residues. The V gene's germline CDR1 is SGHVS and CDR2 FNYEAQ. CDR3: CASRSHSNRRRGTEAFF. DNA of the CDR3: TGTGCCAGCAGATCGCATAGTAACAGGAGGCGGGGGACTGAAGCTTTCTTT.

The gene calls are TRBV13 and TRBJ1-4; D is uncertain. The CDR3 spans 14 residues. The germline V gene has CDR1 PRHDT and CDR2 FYEKMQ (reference sequence). V shed 0 bases and J shed 2 bases, with 4 bases lying between them. CDR3 region: CASSLGDTNEKLFF. For the CDR3, the DNA is TGTGCCAGCAGCTTAGGCGACACTAATGAAAAACTGTTTTTT.

The chain joins TRBV11-3 to TRBJ2-5, with unresolved D. Trimming took 0 bases from V and 4 from J, leaving 9 bases between them. Germline V gene sequence: CDR1 SGHNT, CDR2 YENEEA. The CDR3 runs to 14 residues. The CDR3 here is CASSLELAGETQYF. Written as DNA, the CDR3 is TGTGCCAGCAGCTTAGAGCTGGCCGGAGAGACCCAGTACTTC. The complete variable domain, with remaining parts taken from reference TRBV11-3 and TRBJ2-5, reads EAGVVQSPRYKIIEKKQPVAFWCNPISGHNTLYWYLQNLGQGPELLIRYENEEAVDDSQLPKDRFSAERLKGVDSTLKIQPAELGDSAVYLCASSLELAGETQYFGPGTRLLVL.

V gene TRBV11-3 combines with J gene TRBJ2-1; 11 nucleotides agree with TRBD2. This CDR3 comprises 16 residues. CDR1 SGHNT and CDR2 YENEEA come from the germline V gene. V lost 5 bases to trimming and J lost 5 bases; unmatched junction nucleotides: 8. DNA for the CDR3: TGTGCCAGCAGCCCGCAGACTAGCGGGGCCGACAATGAGCAGTTCTTC. Amino acids: CASSPQTSGADNEQFF.

The gene calls are TRBV6-1 and TRBJ2-3; 13 bases fit TRBD2. V shed 0 bases, J shed 1 base, and the junction held 7 bases outside the gene matches. The CDR3 runs 19 residues. The germline CDR1 and CDR2 sequences are MNHNS and SASEGT. The CDR3 DNA reads as TGTGCCAGCAGTGAAGCTCCGGGACTAGCGGGATTTCGCACAGATACGCAGTATTTT. This sequence encodes CASSEAPGLAGFRTDTQYF.